Listed below are T cell receptor beta chains from one sample, sequenced in a study of graft-versus-host responses after intestinal transplantation. The protocol was immunoSEQ multiplex PCR, while the TCRdb copy is restricted to in-frame clones and leaves out a portion. The sample records roughly 13,000 clones, roughly 30% being singletons. Sequencing was performed on alloreactive CD4+ T cells from a mixed lymphocyte reaction culture, taken before intestinal transplant. All receptors come from a human patient who received an intestinal transplant. Both conserved end residues are part of each CDR3. Fields, in order: V gene, D gene, J gene, clone size, CDR3 protein, CDR3 DNA. D genes are given only for firm matches. Not all rows give a size; the values are once, few, many and, for expanded clones, a class.

V gene: TRBV6-1; D gene: TRBD1; J gene: TRBJ2-7; clone size: NA; CDR3 protein: CASSGTGGYLNEQYF; CDR3 DNA: TGTGCCAGCAGCGGGACAGGGGGTTACCTGAACGAGCAGTACTTC
V gene: TRBV7-2; D gene: NA; J gene: TRBJ1-1; clone size: NA; CDR3 protein: CASSYIGLNTEAFF; CDR3 DNA: TGTGCCAGCAGTTATATAGGGTTGAACACTGAAGCTTTCTTT
V gene: TRBV5-1; D gene: TRBD2; J gene: TRBJ2-3; clone size: NA; CDR3 protein: CASSFRLAERTDTQYF; CDR3 DNA: TGCGCCAGCAGCTTCCGACTAGCGGAACGCACAGATACGCAGTATTTT
V gene: TRBV28; D gene: TRBD1; J gene: TRBJ1-5; clone size: NA; CDR3 protein: CASRKNRGVNQPQHF; CDR3 DNA: TGTGCCAGCAGAAAAAACAGGGGGGTCAATCAGCCCCAGCATTTT
V gene: TRBV6-1; D gene: NA; J gene: TRBJ1-1; clone size: NA; CDR3 protein: CASSQGVGAFF; CDR3 DNA: TGTGCCAGCAGCCAAGGAGTGGGAGCTTTCTTT
V gene: TRBV6-5; D gene: NA; J gene: TRBJ2-3; clone size: few; CDR3 protein: CATTRGPRSTDTQYF; CDR3 DNA: TGTGCCACCACGAGGGGCCCCCGGAGCACAGATACGCAGTATTTT
V gene: TRBV7-9; D gene: NA; J gene: TRBJ1-2; clone size: medium-sized; CDR3 protein: CASSLAGGGYTF; CDR3 DNA: TGTGCCAGCAGCTTAGCAGGAGGTGGCTACACCTTC
V gene: TRBV2; D gene: NA; J gene: TRBJ2-2; clone size: NA; CDR3 protein: CASNMGPPTGELFF; CDR3 DNA: TGTGCCAGCAACATGGGACCACCCACCGGGGAGCTGTTTTTT
V gene: TRBV7-2; D gene: NA; J gene: TRBJ2-5; clone size: NA; CDR3 protein: CASSLKIGPRLTQYF; CDR3 DNA: TGTGCCAGCAGCTTAAAAATAGGGCCGCGTTTGACCCAGTACTTC
V gene: TRBV11-3; D gene: TRBD2; J gene: TRBJ2-3; clone size: NA; CDR3 protein: CASSLGTSGTDTQYF; CDR3 DNA: TGTGCCAGCAGCCTCGGGACTAGCGGCACAGATACGCAGTATTTT
V gene: TRBV9; D gene: NA; J gene: TRBJ1-4; clone size: few; CDR3 protein: CASSPGDSNEKLFF; CDR3 DNA: TGTGCCAGCAGCCCTGGGGACTCTAATGAAAAACTGTTTTTT
V gene: TRBV5-1; D gene: NA; J gene: TRBJ1-4; clone size: few; CDR3 protein: CASSLKGIKLFF; CDR3 DNA: TGCGCCAGCAGCTTAAAAGGGATTAAACTGTTTTTT
V gene: TRBV5-1; D gene: NA; J gene: TRBJ2-7; clone size: few; CDR3 protein: CASSFWTDYEQYF; CDR3 DNA: TGTGCCAGCAGCTTTTGGACAGACTACGAGCAGTACTTC
V gene: TRBV4-3; D gene: NA; J gene: TRBJ1-1; clone size: few; CDR3 protein: CASSQRNVQGRKAFF; CDR3 DNA: TGCGCCAGCAGCCAAAGGAACGTTCAGGGGCGCAAAGCTTTCTTT
V gene: TRBV2; D gene: NA; J gene: TRBJ2-1; clone size: NA; CDR3 protein: CASSRDISYNEQFF; CDR3 DNA: TGTGCCAGCAGCCGCGATATTTCCTACAATGAGCAGTTCTTC
V gene: TRBV11-2; D gene: NA; J gene: TRBJ2-5; clone size: few; CDR3 protein: CASSLVAPGPQGTQYF; CDR3 DNA: TGTGCCAGCAGCTTAGTGGCCCCGGGGCCCCAGGGGACCCAGTACTTC
V gene: TRBV30; D gene: NA; J gene: TRBJ1-3; clone size: NA; CDR3 protein: CAWSPGVSGNTIYF; CDR3 DNA: TGTGCCTGGAGTCCAGGAGTCTCTGGAAACACCATATATTTT
V gene: TRBV5-6; D gene: NA; J gene: TRBJ1-1; clone size: NA; CDR3 protein: CASSLGYIYREGTEAFF; CDR3 DNA: TGTGCCAGCAGCTTAGGCTACATCTACAGGGAGGGCACTGAAGCTTTCTTT
V gene: TRBV5-1; D gene: NA; J gene: TRBJ2-5; clone size: few; CDR3 protein: CASSLVTDQETQYF; CDR3 DNA: TGCGCCAGCAGCTTGGTAACAGACCAAGAGACCCAGTACTTC
V gene: TRBV5-1; D gene: TRBD2; J gene: TRBJ2-7; clone size: NA; CDR3 protein: CASSGSGSKIGEQYF; CDR3 DNA: TGCGCCAGCAGCGGTAGCGGGAGTAAGATTGGCGAGCAGTACTTC
V gene: TRBV5-1; D gene: NA; J gene: TRBJ1-2; clone size: NA; CDR3 protein: CASSLPAPGNGYTF; CDR3 DNA: TGCGCCAGCAGCTTGCCAGCACCGGGAAATGGCTACACCTTC
V gene: TRBV25-1; D gene: NA; J gene: TRBJ1-1; clone size: NA; CDR3 protein: CASSGPTSAAFF; CDR3 DNA: TGTGCCAGCAGTGGTCCGACTTCGGCAGCTTTCTTT
V gene: TRBV6-9; D gene: NA; J gene: TRBJ1-3; clone size: NA; CDR3 protein: CASRPTGRNGNTIYF; CDR3 DNA: TGTGCCAGCAGGCCTACAGGGCGGAATGGAAACACCATATATTTT
V gene: TRBV5-1; D gene: NA; J gene: TRBJ2-7; clone size: few; CDR3 protein: CASSLDGLAYEQYF; CDR3 DNA: TGCGCCAGCAGCTTGGATGGACTTGCCTACGAGCAGTACTTC
V gene: TRBV7-9; D gene: NA; J gene: TRBJ1-1; clone size: NA; CDR3 protein: CASSLISPPPGEDTEAFF; CDR3 DNA: TGTGCCAGCAGCTTAATTTCCCCGCCGCCAGGGGAAGACACTGAAGCTTTCTTT
V gene: TRBV7-4; D gene: NA; J gene: TRBJ1-2; clone size: NA; CDR3 protein: CASSLTRGPGRYGYTF; CDR3 DNA: TGTGCCAGCAGTCTCACCAGGGGACCGGGACGGTATGGCTACACCTTC
V gene: TRBV6-1; D gene: TRBD2; J gene: TRBJ2-7; clone size: NA; CDR3 protein: CASRGLAGTYEQYF; CDR3 DNA: TGTGCCAGCAGGGGACTAGCGGGAACCTACGAGCAGTACTTC
V gene: TRBV7-9; D gene: TRBD2; J gene: TRBJ2-3; clone size: NA; CDR3 protein: CAGRESGSADTQYF; CDR3 DNA: TGTGCGGGCAGGGAAAGCGGGAGTGCAGATACGCAGTATTTT
V gene: TRBV27; D gene: NA; J gene: TRBJ2-7; clone size: NA; CDR3 protein: CASSSPRTRGGSYEQYF; CDR3 DNA: TGTGCCAGCAGTTCTCCCCGGACTAGAGGGGGATCCTACGAGCAGTACTTC